This T cell receptor beta chain was sequenced in a study of blood T cell repertoires in COVID-19 (dated by TCRdb to about 2020). About the full investigation: Collaborator samples came from the United States, Italy and Spain and covered acute and convalescent phases of COVID-19. The sample metadata nearly always contained a de-identified subject ID, COVID-19 status, age in years and sex. Where available, HLA class I and class II types were obtained from metadata supplied by the sample provider rather than from assay-based typing. Subjects who had been exposed to COVID-19, were actively infected with it, or had recovered from it provided the deeply sampled blood TCRbeta repertoires that made up the dataset. Samples came from the ongoing ImmuneRACE study (first 160 participants) plus 1,254 subjects from 6 global collaborators. A freely available public database, intended as a resource for researchers studying the immune response to SARS-CoV-2, is where the repertoires were released. The prospective study material was composed of cDNA or gDNA derived from T cells, B-cell-depleted T cells, or PBMCs. What the work shows at the level of the full study, not this receptor alone: The quantity of clinical and demographic metadata differed by source and by participant and was supplied without curation.

The immunoSEQ Assay, a bias-controlled multiplex PCR, was used to amplify TCRbeta CDR3 regions from genomic DNA. The authors' pipeline ran thus. The number of nucleated cells in each sample was estimated from the amplification of reference gene primers within the assay. Sequence reads were collapsed and filtered to measure the absolute abundance of every unique TCRbeta CDR3 rearrangement. For each sample, productive Simpson clonality was calculated by taking the square root of Simpson's diversity index across productive rearrangements. TCRdb holds this immuneACCESS table with in-frame rearrangements only. Some clones are missing; in checked studies, unresolved V genes explain under half, and the rest has no known cause. V, J and clone size were drawn from that table, and D and trimming were deduced from the DNA. This sample comprises almost 50,000 clones, about 70% of them detected only once. Roughly 9.6% of the sample rests with the top ten.

The CDR3 covers 15 residues, taking in both the cysteine and the phenylalanine. Left in the record is the CDR3 DNA by itself, 45 bases read in frame from the first base. The germline V gene supplies CDR1 LGHNA and CDR2 YNFKEQ. V gives up 0 bases and J gives up 0 bases, and the segment between their germline ends measures 9 bases. Each collaborating institution followed its own protocols to collect whole blood in K2EDTA tubes. For TCRbeta analysis, collaborator samples were shipped as frozen whole blood, as isolated PBMCs, or as DNA extracted from either sample type. This clone showed up many times. It has no known antigen specificity. It has no much larger one-base neighbor in the sample; base qualities were not kept.

Recombination joined TRBV4-2 with TRBJ2-7, and TRBD2 may be the D gene, going by 6 matching bases. Sequencing was done on a sample of peripheral blood. This sequence was found in a woman in her seventies with acute or convalescent COVID-19. The base sequence is TGTGCCAGCAGCCAAGATGCCGGGGGCTCCTACGAGCAGTACTTC. Its translation is CASSQDAGGSYEQYF.